This TCR beta chain was recorded in a study of brain T cells in children with intractable seizures. Study-wide findings and caveats: HCMV serostatus was not known, and viral specificity came from CDR3 similarity only. Clones missing pre-surgery may reflect undersampling of that blood sample.

Time point here: blood from clinic visit 5 months post-surgery; TSC patient then seizure free. Sequencing was limited to surgery cases with top T cell transcript signatures in brain tissue. At least one anti-epileptic drug was given before surgery. Some clones are missing from TCRdb's copy, which holds only in-frame ones; the method was immunoSEQ multiplex PCR. This table holds under 400,000 clones, about 93% found once. Concerning this clone: Its antigen is unidentified.

This CDR3 is 15 amino acids long. Germline V gene sequence: CDR1 SQVTM, CDR2 ANQGSEA. V gave up 7 bases and J gave up 1 base, with 19 bases separating them. The sequence was collected from a boy in the first two years of life with tuberous sclerosis and intractable seizures. This sequence joins TRBV29-1 and TRBJ1-1; D is perhaps TRBD1 (6 bases). The sequenced sample was peripheral blood, obtained about 5 months after surgery. CDR3 nucleotide sequence: TGCAGCGGGAGGGGGGGATCGTTAAGGAACACTGAAGCTTTCTTT. This translates into CSGRGGSLRNTEAFF.